These 11 T cell receptor beta chains originate from one sample sequenced in a study of T cells expressing NK-cell markers. TCRdb derives one entry per CDR3 protein from the 5' RACE reads, leaving out DNA. The listing contains 250,000 to 300,000 distinct CDR3 sequences. The sample comprised blood T cells: a sorted CD56 or NKG2C T cell subset, CD4+ or CD8+ T cells, or bulk PBMC T cells (not recorded which). Receptor source: a man younger than 30 in good health.

This chain joins TRBV6-5 and TRBJ2-3; TCRdb designates TRBD1, a call that cannot be tested without DNA. Germline loops: CDR1 MNHEY, CDR2 SVGAGI. CDR3 length: 14 residues. CDR3 residues: CASSYGTGPDTQYF.

This rearrangement joins TRBV28 to TRBJ2-7; no DNA is available, so the TRBD1 call from TCRdb remains unchecked. This CDR3 is built from 16 residues. Germline values: CDR1 MDHEN, CDR2 SYDVKM. This CDR3 reads CASSFTLQGLSYEQYF.

The V and J genes are TRBV6-5 and TRBJ2-1; the D call from TCRdb, TRBD1, cannot be confirmed without DNA. This CDR3 contains 12 residues. Germline-derived CDR1 and CDR2 are MNHEY and SVGAGI. The CDR3 reads CASSWRTGVQFF.

The chain has TRBV27 and TRBJ1-2; the TRBD1 assignment by TCRdb is unverifiable without DNA. From germline, CDR1 is MNHEY and CDR2 SMNVEV (reference sequence). The CDR3 is 15 amino acids. This chain's CDR3 is CASSSPGQAPYGYTF.

This rearrangement joins TRBV10-3 to TRBJ2-4; TCRdb's D gene call, TRBD1, goes unchecked for lack of DNA. The CDR3 spans 13 residues. Per germline, CDR1 ENHRY and CDR2 SYGVKD. CDR3 sequence: CAISEPPLLIQYF.

The chain joins TRBV19 to TRBJ2-5; there is no DNA to check the TCRdb D call of TRBD2. Looked up from germline, CDR1 is LNHDA and CDR2 is SQIVND (reference sequence). The CDR3 is 18 amino acids. CDR3 protein: CASSRDGGSGSLQETQYF.

V is TRBV7-8 and J is TRBJ2-3; the D call from TCRdb, TRBD2, cannot be confirmed without DNA. The germline gives CDR1 SGHVS, CDR2 FQNEAQ. This CDR3 has 17 residues. CDR3 residues: CASSHPSGGSSTDTQYF. The full variable domain, rest sourced from reference TRBV7-8 and TRBJ2-3, is GAGVSQSPRYKVAKRGQDVALRCDPISGHVSLFWYQQALGQGPEFLTYFQNEAQLDKSGLPSDRFFAERPEGSVSTLKIQRTQQEDSAVYLCASSHPSGGSSTDTQYFGPGTRLTVL.

This chain uses TRBV5-1 with TRBJ2-1; the D gene TCRdb calls, TRBD1, cannot be checked with no DNA. Germline CDR1 SGHRS, CDR2 YFSETQ. CDR3 size: 16 residues. The CDR3 region is CASSLRGQGYYNEQFF. Together with reference TRBV5-1 and TRBJ2-1, the CDR3 gives the full variable domain: KAGVTQTPRYLIKTRGQQVTLSCSPISGHRSVSWYQQTPGQGLQFLFEYFSETQRNKGNFPGRFSGRQFSNSRSEMNVSTLELGDSALYLCASSLRGQGYYNEQFFGPGTRLTVL.

The V call is TRBV3-1, the J call TRBJ2-2; without DNA, the TCRdb call of TRBD1 cannot be checked. Per the germline V gene, CDR1 is LGHDT and CDR2 is YNNKEL (reference sequence). The CDR3 extends over 14 amino acids. The chain's CDR3 is CASSQDSGARELFF.

The CDR3 loop reads CASSSTGYEALF. The rearrangement links TRBV7-2 to TRBJ1-1; without DNA, the TCRdb call of TRBD1 cannot be checked. Per the germline V gene, CDR1 is SGHTA and CDR2 is FQGNSA. This CDR3 comprises 12 residues.

The gene calls are TRBV6-2 or TRBV6-3 and TRBJ2-1. Germline V CDR1 and CDR2: MNHEY, SVGEGT. The CDR3 covers 16 residues. Here the CDR3 reads CASSYPSVSSYNEQFF.